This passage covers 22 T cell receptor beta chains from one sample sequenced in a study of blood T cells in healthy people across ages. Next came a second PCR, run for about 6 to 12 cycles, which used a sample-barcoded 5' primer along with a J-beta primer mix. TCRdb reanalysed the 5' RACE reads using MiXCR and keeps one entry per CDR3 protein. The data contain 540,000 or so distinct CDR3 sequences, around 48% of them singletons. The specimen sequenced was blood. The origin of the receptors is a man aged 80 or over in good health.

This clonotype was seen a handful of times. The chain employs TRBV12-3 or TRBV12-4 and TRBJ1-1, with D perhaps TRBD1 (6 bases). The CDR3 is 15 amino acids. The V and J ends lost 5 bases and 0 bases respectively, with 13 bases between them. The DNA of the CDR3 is TGTGCCAGCAGTCCCTGGACAGACATGAACACTGAAGCTTTCTTT. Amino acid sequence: CASSPWTDMNTEAFF.

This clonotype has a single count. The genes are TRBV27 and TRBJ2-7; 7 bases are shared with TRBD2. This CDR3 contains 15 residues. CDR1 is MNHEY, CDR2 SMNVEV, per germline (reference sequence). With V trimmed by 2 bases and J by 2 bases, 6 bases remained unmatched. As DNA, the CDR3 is TGTGCCAGCAGTTTAACGGCAGCGGGACCCTACGAGCAGTACTTC. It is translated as CASSLTAAGPYEQYF.

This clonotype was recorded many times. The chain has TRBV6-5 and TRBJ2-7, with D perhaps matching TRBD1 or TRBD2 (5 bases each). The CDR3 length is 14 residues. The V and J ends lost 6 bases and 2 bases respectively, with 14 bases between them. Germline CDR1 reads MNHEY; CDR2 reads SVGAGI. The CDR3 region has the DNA TGTGCCAGCAGCTTACGGGACGCCGCCTACGAGCAGTACTTC. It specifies CASSLRDAAYEQYF.

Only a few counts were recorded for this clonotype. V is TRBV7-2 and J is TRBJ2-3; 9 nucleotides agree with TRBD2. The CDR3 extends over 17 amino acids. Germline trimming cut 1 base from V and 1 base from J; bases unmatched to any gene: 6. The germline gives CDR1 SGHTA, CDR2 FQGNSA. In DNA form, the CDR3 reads TGTGCCAGCAGCTTAGTGGGAGCGGGAGGCCGCACAGATACGCAGTATTTT. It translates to CASSLVGAGGRTDTQYF.

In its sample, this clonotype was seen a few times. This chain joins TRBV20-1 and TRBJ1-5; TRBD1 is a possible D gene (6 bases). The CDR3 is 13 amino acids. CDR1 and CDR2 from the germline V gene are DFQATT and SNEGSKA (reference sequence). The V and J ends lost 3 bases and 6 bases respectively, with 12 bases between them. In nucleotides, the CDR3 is TGCAGTGCTAGTGGCAGGGGAGGTCAGCCCCAGCATTTT. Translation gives CSASGRGGQPQHF.

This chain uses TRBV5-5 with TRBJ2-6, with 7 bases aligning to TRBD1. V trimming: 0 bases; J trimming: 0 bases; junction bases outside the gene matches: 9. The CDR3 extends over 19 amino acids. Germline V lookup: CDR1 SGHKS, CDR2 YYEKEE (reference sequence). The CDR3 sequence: CASSLVFGTAVSGANVLTF. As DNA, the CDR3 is TGTGCCAGCAGCTTGGTTTTCGGGACAGCGGTCTCTGGGGCCAACGTCCTGACTTTC.

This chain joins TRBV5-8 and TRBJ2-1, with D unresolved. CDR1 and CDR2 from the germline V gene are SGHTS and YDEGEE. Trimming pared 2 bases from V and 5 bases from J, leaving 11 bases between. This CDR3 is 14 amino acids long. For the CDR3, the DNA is TGTGCCAGCAGCTTTTTGCGGATAAACAATGAGCAGTTCTTC. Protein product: CASSFLRINNEQFF.

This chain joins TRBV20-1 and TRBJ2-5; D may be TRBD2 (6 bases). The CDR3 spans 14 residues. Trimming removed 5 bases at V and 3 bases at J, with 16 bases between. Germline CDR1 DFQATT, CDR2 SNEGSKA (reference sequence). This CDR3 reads CSAYPGTGEETQYF. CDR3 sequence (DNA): TGCAGTGCTTACCCCGGGACGGGGGAAGAGACCCAGTACTTC.

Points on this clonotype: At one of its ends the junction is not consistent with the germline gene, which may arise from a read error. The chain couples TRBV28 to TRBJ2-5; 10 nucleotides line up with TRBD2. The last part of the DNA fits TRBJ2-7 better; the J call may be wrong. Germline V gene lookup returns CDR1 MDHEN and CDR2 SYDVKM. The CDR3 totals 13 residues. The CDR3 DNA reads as TGTGTCAGCAGTAATAGCGGGAGGTACGAGCAGTACTTC. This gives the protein CVSSNSGRYEQYF.

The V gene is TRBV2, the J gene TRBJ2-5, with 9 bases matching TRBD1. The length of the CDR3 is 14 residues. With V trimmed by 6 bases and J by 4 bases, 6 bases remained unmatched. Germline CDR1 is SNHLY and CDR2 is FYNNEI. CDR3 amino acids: CASSGDRAGETQYF. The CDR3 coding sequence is TGTGCCAGCAGCGGGGACAGGGCGGGAGAGACCCAGTACTTC.

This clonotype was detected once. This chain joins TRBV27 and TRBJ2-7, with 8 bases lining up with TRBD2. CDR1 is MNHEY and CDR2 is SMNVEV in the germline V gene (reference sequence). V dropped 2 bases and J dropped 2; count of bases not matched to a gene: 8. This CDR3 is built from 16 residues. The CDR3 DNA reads TGTGCCAGCAGTTTAAGCGCCCTAGCGGGCCCCTACGAGCAGTACTTC. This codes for CASSLSALAGPYEQYF.

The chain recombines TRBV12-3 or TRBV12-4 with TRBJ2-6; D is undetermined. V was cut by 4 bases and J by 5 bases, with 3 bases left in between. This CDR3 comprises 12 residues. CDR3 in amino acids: CASSYRANVLTF. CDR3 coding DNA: TGTGCCAGCAGTTATAGGGCCAACGTCCTGACTTTC.

CDR3 residues: CSARTRIQETQYF. DNA of the CDR3: TGCAGTGCTAGGACCCGGATACAAGAGACCCAGTACTTC. This chain uses TRBV20-1 with TRBJ2-5; D gene unclear. The CDR3 totals 13 residues. V was shortened by 3 bases and J by 2 bases, with 10 bases between the two germline ends. Germline V lookup: CDR1 DFQATT, CDR2 SNEGSKA (reference sequence).

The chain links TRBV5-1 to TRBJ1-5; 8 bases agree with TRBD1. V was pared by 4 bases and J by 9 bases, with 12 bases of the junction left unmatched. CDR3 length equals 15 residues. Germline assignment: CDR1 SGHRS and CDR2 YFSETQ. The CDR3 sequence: CASSPEAGGGWPQHF. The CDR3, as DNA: TGCGCCAGCAGCCCCGAGGCAGGGGGCGGGTGGCCCCAGCATTTT.

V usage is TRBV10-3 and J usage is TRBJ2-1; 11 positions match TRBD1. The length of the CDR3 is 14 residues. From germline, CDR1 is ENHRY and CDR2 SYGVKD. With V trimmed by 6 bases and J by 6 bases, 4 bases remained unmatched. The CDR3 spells CAIRPGTGGNEQFF. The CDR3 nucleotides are TGTGCCATCAGGCCCGGGACAGGGGGCAATGAGCAGTTCTTC.

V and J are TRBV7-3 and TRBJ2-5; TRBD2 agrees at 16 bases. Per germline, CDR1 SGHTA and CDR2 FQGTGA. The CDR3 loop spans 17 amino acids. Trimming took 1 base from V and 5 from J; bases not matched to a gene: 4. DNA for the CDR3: TGTGCCAGCAGCTTAAGGGGGACTAGCGGGAGGGCGGAGACCCAGTACTTC. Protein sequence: CASSLRGTSGRAETQYF.

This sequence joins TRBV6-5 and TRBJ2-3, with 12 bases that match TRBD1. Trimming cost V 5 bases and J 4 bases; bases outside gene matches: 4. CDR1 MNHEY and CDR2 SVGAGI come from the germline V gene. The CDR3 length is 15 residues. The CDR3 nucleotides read TGTGCCAGCAGTCCCGGGACAGGGGGCTCAGATACGCAGTATTTT. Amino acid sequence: CASSPGTGGSDTQYF.

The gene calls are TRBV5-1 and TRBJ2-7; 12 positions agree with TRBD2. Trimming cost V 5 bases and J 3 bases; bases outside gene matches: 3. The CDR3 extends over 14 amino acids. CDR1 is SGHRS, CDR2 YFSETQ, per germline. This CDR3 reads CASRGTSGFYEQYF. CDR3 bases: TGCGCCAGCAGGGGGACTAGCGGGTTCTACGAGCAGTACTTC.

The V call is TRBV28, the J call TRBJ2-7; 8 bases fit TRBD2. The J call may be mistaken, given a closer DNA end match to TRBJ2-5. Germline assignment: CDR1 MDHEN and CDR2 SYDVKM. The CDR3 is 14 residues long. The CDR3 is CASRMAGGRKTQYF. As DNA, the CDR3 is TGTGCCAGCAGGATGGCGGGAGGTCGGAAGACCCAGTACTTC.

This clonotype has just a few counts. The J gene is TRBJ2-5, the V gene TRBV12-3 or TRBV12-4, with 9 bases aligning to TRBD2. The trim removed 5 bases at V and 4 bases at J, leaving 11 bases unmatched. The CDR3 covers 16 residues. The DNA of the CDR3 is TGTGCCAGCAGTCCCCTAGGACTAGCGTATCGAGAGACCCAGTACTTC. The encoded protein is CASSPLGLAYRETQYF.

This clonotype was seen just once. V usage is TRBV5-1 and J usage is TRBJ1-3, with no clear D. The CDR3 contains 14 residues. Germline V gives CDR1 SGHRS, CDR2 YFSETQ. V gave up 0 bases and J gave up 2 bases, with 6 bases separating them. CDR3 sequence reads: CASSLEETGNTIYF. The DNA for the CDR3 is TGCGCCAGCAGCTTGGAGGAGACTGGAAACACCATATATTTT.

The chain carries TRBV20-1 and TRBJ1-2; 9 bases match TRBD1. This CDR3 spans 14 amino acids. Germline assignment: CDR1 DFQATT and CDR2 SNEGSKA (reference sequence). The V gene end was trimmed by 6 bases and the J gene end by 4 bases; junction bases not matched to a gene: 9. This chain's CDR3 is CSAGGTGIPYGYTF. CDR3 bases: TGCAGTGCGGGGGGGACAGGGATCCCCTATGGCTACACCTTC.